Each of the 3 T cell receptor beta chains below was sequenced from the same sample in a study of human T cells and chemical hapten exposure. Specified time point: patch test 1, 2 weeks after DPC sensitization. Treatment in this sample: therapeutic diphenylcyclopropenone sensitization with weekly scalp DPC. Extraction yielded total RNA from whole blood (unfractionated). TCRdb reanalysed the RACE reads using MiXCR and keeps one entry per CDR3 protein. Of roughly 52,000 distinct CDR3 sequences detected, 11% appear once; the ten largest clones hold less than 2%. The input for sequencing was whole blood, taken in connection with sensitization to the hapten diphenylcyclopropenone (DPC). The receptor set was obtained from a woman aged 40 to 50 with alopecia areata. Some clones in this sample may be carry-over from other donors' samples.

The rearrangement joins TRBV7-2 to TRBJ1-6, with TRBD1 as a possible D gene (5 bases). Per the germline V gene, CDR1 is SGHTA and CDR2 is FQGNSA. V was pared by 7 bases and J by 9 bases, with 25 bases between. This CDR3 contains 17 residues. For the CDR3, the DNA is TGTGCCAGCACCGGGGGAAACACACACAGGATATCTTCACCCCTCCACTTT. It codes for CASTGGNTHRISSPLHF. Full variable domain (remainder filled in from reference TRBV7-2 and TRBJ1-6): GAGVSQSPSNKVTEKGKDVELRCDPISGHTALYWYRQSLGQGLEFLIYFQGNSAPDKSGLPSDRFSAERTGGSVSTLTIQRTQQEDSAVYLCASTGGNTHRISSPLHFGNGTRLTVT.

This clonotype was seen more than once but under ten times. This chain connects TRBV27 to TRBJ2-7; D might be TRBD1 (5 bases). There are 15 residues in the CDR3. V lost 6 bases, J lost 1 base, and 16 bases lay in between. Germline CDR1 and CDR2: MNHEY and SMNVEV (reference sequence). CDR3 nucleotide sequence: TGTGCCAGCAGAACCACAGGTTATGGGTCCTACGAGCAGTACTTC. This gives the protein CASRTTGYGSYEQYF.

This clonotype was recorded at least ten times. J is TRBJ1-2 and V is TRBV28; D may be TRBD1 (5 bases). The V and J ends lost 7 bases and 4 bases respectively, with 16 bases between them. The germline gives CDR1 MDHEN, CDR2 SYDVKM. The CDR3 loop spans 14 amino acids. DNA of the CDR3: TGTGCCAGCACCATGGGGGGAGGAGCCTATGGCTACACCTTC. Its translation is CASTMGGGAYGYTF.